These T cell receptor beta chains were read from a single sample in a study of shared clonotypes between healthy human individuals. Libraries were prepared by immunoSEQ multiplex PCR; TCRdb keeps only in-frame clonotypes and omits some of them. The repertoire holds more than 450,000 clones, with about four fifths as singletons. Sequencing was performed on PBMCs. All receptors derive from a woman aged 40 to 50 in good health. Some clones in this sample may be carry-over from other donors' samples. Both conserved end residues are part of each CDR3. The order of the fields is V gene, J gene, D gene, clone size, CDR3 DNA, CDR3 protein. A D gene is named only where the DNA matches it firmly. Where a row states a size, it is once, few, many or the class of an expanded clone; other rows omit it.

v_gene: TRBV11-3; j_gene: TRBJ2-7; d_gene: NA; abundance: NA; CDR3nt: TGTGCCAGCAGCTTAGAGGGGGGAAGCTCCTACGAGCAGTACTTC; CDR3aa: CASSLEGGSSYEQYF
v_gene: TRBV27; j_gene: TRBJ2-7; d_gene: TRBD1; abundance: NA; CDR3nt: TGTGCCAGCAGTCTCCGACAGGGGGCTTGGGAGCAGTACTTC; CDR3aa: CASSLRQGAWEQYF
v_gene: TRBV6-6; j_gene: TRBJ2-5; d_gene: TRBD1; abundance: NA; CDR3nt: TGTGCCAGCAGTCTGCTTGGGACAGGGGGTGAGACCCAGTACTTC; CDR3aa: CASSLLGTGGETQYF
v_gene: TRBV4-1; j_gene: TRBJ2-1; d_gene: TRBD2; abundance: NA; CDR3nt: TGCGCCAGCAGCTACCGGGCAAATCTAGCGGCTGAATACAATGAGCAGTTCTTC; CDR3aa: CASSYRANLAAEYNEQFF
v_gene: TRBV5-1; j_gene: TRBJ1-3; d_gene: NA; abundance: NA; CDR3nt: TGCGCCAGCAGCTTGGCTTTGGATGGAAACACCATATATTTT; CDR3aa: CASSLALDGNTIYF
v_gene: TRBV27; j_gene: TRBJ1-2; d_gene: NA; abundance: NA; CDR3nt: TGTGCCAGCAGTTTCGGGTCGCACCCCCTCTATGGCTACACCTTC; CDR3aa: CASSFGSHPLYGYTF
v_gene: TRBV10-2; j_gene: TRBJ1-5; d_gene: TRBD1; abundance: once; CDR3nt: TGCGCCAGCAGAATTACAGGGGATGCTGTTCAGCCCCAGCATTTT; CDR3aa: CASRITGDAVQPQHF
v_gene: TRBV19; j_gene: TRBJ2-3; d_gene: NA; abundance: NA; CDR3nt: TGTGCCAGTAGTATAGCTGAAGCTAGCACAGATACGCAGTATTTT; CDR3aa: CASSIAEASTDTQYF
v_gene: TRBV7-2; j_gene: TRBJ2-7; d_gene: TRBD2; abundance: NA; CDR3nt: TGTGCCAGCAGACAAACCCTAGCGGGAGCTTACGAGCAGTACTTC; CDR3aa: CASRQTLAGAYEQYF
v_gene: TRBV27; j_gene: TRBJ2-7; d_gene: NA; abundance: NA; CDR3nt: TGTGCCAGCAGTTTGGACGGGATTGAGCAGTACTTC; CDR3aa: CASSLDGIEQYF
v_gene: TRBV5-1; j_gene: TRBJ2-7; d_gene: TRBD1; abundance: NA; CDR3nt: TGCGCCAGCAGCAGAAACGCCGGGACAGGGGGCATCTACGAGCAGTACTTC; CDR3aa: CASSRNAGTGGIYEQYF
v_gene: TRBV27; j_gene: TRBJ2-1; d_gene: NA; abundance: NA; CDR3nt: TGTGCCAGCAGCCAAACGAGGGGGGCCTACAATGAGCAGTTCTTC; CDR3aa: CASSQTRGAYNEQFF
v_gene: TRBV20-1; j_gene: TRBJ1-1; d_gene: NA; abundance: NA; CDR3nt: TGCAGTGCTAGGGCTACGGCTGAAGCTTTCTTT; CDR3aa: CSARATAEAFF
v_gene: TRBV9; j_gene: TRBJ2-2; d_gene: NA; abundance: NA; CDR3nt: TGTGCCAGCAGCCCCGGTGGACACCCGAACACCGGGGAGCTGTTTTTT; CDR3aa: CASSPGGHPNTGELFF
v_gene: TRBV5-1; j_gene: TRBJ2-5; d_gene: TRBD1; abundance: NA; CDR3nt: TGCGCCAGCAGCTTGTGGGGCGGACAGGGTCTGGGGGAGGAGCAGTACTTC; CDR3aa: CASSLWGGQGLGEEQYF
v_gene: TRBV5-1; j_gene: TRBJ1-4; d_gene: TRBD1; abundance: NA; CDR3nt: TGCGCCAGCAGCACCGGGACAGGGTCAAGTGAAAAACTGTTTTTT; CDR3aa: CASSTGTGSSEKLFF
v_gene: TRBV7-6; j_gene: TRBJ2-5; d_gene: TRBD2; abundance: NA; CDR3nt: TGTGCCAGCAGCCCCTTGGGGCAGCGGGGGGGGACCCAGTACTTC; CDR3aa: CASSPLGQRGGTQYF
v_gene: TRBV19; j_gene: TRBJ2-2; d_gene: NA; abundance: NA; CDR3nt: TGTGCCAGTAGTACCTTCTTGGCCGGGGAGCTGTTTTTT; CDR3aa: CASSTFLAGELFF
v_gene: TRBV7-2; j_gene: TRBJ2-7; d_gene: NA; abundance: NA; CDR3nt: TGTGCCAGCATCCCACAGGGTACCCTAAGAGGGGAGCAGTACTTC; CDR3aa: CASIPQGTLRGEQYF
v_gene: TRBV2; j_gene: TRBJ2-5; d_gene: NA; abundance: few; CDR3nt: TGTGCCAGCCGGACTGAGGCCCAAGAGACCCAGTACTTC; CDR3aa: CASRTEAQETQYF
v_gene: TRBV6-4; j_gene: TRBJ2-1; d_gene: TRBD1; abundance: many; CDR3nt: TGTGCCAGGGGGGGACAGGGAAGAGGGCCCGGGGAGCAGTTCTTC; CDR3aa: CARGGQGRGPGEQFF
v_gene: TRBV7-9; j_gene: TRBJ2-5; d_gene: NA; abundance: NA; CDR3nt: TGTGCCAGCAGCCTAGGGGCAGAGACCCAGTACTTC; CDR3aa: CASSLGAETQYF
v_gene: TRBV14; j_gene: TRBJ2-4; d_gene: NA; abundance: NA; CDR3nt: TGTGCCAGCAGCCTGACGGGACTAGCCAAAAACATTCAGTACTTC; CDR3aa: CASSLTGLAKNIQYF
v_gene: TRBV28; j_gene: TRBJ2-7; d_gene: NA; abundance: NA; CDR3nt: TGTGCCAGCAGATCGGGGGACTACGAGCAGTACTTC; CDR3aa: CASRSGDYEQYF
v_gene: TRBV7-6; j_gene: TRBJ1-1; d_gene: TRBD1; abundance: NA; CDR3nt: TGTGCCAGCAGCTTAGAGGGACAGGTTAACACTGAAGCTTTCTTT; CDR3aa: CASSLEGQVNTEAFF
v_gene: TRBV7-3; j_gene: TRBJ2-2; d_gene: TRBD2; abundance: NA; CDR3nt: TGTGCCAGCAGCCTCGGACTAGCGGGAAGCACCGGGGAGCTGTTTTTT; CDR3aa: CASSLGLAGSTGELFF
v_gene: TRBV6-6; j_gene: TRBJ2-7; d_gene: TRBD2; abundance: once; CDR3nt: TGTGCCAGCAGTTACCACGCGGGAGGTAGTTCGGACGAGCAGTACTTC; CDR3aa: CASSYHAGGSSDEQYF
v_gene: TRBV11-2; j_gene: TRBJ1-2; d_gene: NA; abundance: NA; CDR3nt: TGTGCCAGCAGCCCCGTCAGGGGTCCTAACTATGGCTACACCTTC; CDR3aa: CASSPVRGPNYGYTF
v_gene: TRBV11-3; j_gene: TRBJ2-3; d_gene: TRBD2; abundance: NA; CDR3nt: TGTGCCAGCAGCTCGGCGGGAGGAGATACGCAGTATTTT; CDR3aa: CASSSAGGDTQYF
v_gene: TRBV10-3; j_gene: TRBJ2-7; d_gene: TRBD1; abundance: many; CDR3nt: TGTGCCATCAGCTCGGGGGACAGGGGTTCCTACGAGCAGTACTTC; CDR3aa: CAISSGDRGSYEQYF
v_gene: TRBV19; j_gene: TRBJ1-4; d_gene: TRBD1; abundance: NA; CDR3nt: TGTGCCAGTAGTATTGGCGGGACAGGGTATGAAAAACTGTTTTTT; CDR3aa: CASSIGGTGYEKLFF
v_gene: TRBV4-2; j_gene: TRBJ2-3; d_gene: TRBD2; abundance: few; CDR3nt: TGTGCCAGCAGCCAAGATTGGACTAGCGGAGCAGATACGCAGTATTTT; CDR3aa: CASSQDWTSGADTQYF
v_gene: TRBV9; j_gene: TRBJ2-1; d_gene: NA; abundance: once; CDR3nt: TGTGCCAGCAGCGTAGAACGATACAATGAGCAGTTCTTC; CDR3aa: CASSVERYNEQFF
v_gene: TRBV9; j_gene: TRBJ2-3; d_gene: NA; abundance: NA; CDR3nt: TGTGCCAGCAGCGTAGATAGGGATTCTAGCACAGATACGCAGTATTTT; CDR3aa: CASSVDRDSSTDTQYF
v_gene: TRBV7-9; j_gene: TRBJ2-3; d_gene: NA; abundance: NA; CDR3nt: TGTGCCAGCAGCTGGGTCCAAGCCCAAACAGATACGCAGTATTTT; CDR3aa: CASSWVQAQTDTQYF
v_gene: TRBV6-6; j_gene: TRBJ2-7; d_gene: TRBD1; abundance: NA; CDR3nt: TGTGCCAGCAGTTACCCAGGGGGTAGAATAGAGCAGTACTTC; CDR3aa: CASSYPGGRIEQYF
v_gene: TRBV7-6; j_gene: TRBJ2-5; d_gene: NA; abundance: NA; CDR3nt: TGTGCCAGCAGCTTAGTTGGCGCAGGGGCAGAGGAGACCCAGTACTTC; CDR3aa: CASSLVGAGAEETQYF
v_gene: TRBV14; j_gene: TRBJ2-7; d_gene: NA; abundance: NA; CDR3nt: TGTGCCAGCAGCCAAGTGGGGGCCGAGCAGTACTTC; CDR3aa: CASSQVGAEQYF
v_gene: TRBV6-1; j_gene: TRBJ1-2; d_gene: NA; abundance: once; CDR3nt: TGTGCCAGCAGTGGCAGGGCAGGGATCCTTGGCTACACCTTC; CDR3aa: CASSGRAGILGYTF
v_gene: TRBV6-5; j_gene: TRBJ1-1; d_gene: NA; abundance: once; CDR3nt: TGTGCCAGCAGTACCATCGGGGGGAACACTGAAGCTTTCTTT; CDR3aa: CASSTIGGNTEAFF
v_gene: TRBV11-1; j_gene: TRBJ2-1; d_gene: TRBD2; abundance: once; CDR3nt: TGTGCCAGCAGCTTAGCGGCTAGCGGACTCTCCTACAATGAGCAGTTCTTC; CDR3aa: CASSLAASGLSYNEQFF
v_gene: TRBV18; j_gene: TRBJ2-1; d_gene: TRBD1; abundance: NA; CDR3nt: TGTGCCAGCTCCCCCTCAACAGGGGGCGTCTACAATGAGCAGTTCTTC; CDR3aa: CASSPSTGGVYNEQFF
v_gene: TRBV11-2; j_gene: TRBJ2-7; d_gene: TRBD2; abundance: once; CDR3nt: TGTGCCAGCAGCTGGGGACTAGCGGGCATCTACGAGCAGTACTTC; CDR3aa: CASSWGLAGIYEQYF